These 31 T cell receptor beta chains originate from one sample sequenced in a study of early T cells in non-severe SARS-CoV-2 infection. TCRdb re-called the 5' RACE reads through MiXCR, storing one row per CDR3 protein. Of around 35,000 distinct CDR3 sequences listed, roughly 5.7% are singletons. Source material: whole blood. The receptors derive from an adult who was a healthcare worker with PCR-confirmed SARS-CoV-2 infection or an uninfected control (not recorded which).

This clonotype was detected ten times or more. This chain links TRBV18 with TRBJ1-1, with 7 bases fitting TRBD1. The CDR3 sequence is 17 residues long. Per the germline V gene, CDR1 is KGHSH and CDR2 is LQKENI. J gave up 6 bases and V 3 bases, and 16 bases lay outside the gene matches. The DNA for the CDR3 is TGTGCCAGCTCACCGAGACAGGGAGGAAGGCCGATGTCTGAAGCTTTCTTT. This encodes CASSPRQGGRPMSEAFF.

This clonotype was observed at least ten times. J is TRBJ1-4 and V is TRBV29-1; a weak D match, TRBD1 (5 bases). CDR3 length: 17 amino acids. CDR1 and CDR2 from the germline V gene are SQVTM and ANQGSEA. The ends were cut back, 3 bases at V and 13 bases at J, with 30 bases in the middle. The CDR3 coding sequence is TGCAGCGTTGAGGGCGTTGCGGGTTCCCTCCAAACAGGTTCACTGTTTTTT. It yields the protein CSVEGVAGSLQTGSLFF.

This clonotype was counted ten times or more. J is TRBJ2-5 and V is TRBV7-8; the match to TRBD1 covers 7 bases. After removal of 5 bases from V and 2 bases from J, the junction contained 5 bases not matched to a gene. This CDR3 is 14 amino acids long. The V gene's germline CDR1 is SGHVS and CDR2 FQNEAQ. The CDR3 coding sequence is TGTGCCAGCAGCCCACAGGGGCAGCAAGAGACCCAGTACTTC. This codes for CASSPQGQQETQYF. Variable domain in full (rest from reference TRBV7-8 and TRBJ2-5): GAGVSQSPRYKVAKRGQDVALRCDPISGHVSLFWYQQALGQGPEFLTYFQNEAQLDKSGLPSDRFFAERPEGSVSTLKIQRTQQEDSAVYLCASSPQGQQETQYFGPGTRLLVL.

This clonotype has ten or more counts. The chain links TRBV28 to TRBJ2-5; TRBD1 agrees at 10 bases. Trimming at V came to 2 bases and at J to 3 bases, leaving 3 bases not matched to a gene. Germline V CDR1 and CDR2: MDHEN, SYDVKM. This CDR3 is built from 15 residues. The DNA for the CDR3 is TGTGCCAGCAGTTTACCTGGGACAGGGGAAGAGACCCAGTACTTC. Translation: CASSLPGTGEETQYF.

In this sample, this clonotype is medium-sized. CDR3 DNA sequence: TGTGCCAGCAGTTCGACGGACAGGCCAAGCTATGGCTACACCTTC. It yields the protein CASSSTDRPSYGYTF. J is TRBJ1-2 and V is TRBV12-3 or TRBV12-4; TRBD1 matches at 7 bases. The trim removed 4 bases at V and 4 bases at J, leaving 9 bases unmatched. The CDR3 is 15 amino acids.

In this sample, this clonotype turned up many times. The genes are TRBV5-1 and TRBJ2-3, with 9 bases matching TRBD2. V lost 2 bases and J lost 4; bases outside the gene matches: 5. Germline-derived CDR1 and CDR2 are SGHRS and YFSETQ. The CDR3 length is 15 residues. CDR3 protein: CASSFTAGGPDTQYF. The CDR3, as DNA: TGCGCCAGCAGCTTTACGGCGGGAGGGCCAGATACGCAGTATTTT.

This clonotype occurred many times. The chain combines TRBV11-2 with TRBJ2-7, with a possible D match to TRBD2 (5 bases). The V end was cut by 0 bases, the J end by 3 bases, with 15 bases between. In germline, CDR1 is SGHAT, CDR2 FQNNGV. This CDR3 comprises 16 residues. The CDR3 loop reads CASSLDRGRSHYEQYF. CDR3 nucleotide sequence: TGTGCCAGCAGCTTAGATCGGGGAAGATCCCACTACGAGCAGTACTTC.

This clonotype was observed many times. The chain couples TRBV20-1 to TRBJ1-5; maybe TRBD1 (5 bases). V lost 3 bases to trimming and J lost 4 bases, with 16 bases between them. The CDR3 consists of 15 residues. Germline lookup yields CDR1 DFQATT and CDR2 SNEGSKA (reference sequence). This chain's CDR3 is CSARGPGSPNQPQHF. In DNA, the CDR3 is TGCAGTGCTAGGGGGCCGGGGTCTCCTAATCAGCCCCAGCATTTT.

This clonotype came up many times. This chain connects TRBV28 to TRBJ2-6; D unresolved. Germline lookup yields CDR1 MDHEN and CDR2 SYDVKM. V lost 2 bases to trimming and J lost 0 bases, with 11 bases between them. This CDR3 contains 17 residues. This chain's CDR3 is CASSLSQTYSGANVLTF. The CDR3 nucleotides are TGTGCCAGCAGTTTAAGTCAAACGTACTCTGGGGCCAACGTCCTGACTTTC.

CDR3 amino acids: CASSLSASTDTQYF. The CDR3 coding sequence is TGTGCCAGCAGTTTATCAGCGAGCACAGATACGCAGTATTTT. V and J are TRBV12-3 or TRBV12-4 and TRBJ2-3; D is uncertain. V was trimmed by 2 bases and J by 0 bases, leaving 6 bases between them. This CDR3 contains 14 residues.

This clonotype was detected many times. The CDR3 sequence: CASGDGSSNQPQHF. DNA for the CDR3: TGCGCCAGCGGGGACGGAAGTAGCAATCAGCCCCAGCATTTT. This chain joins TRBV10-2 and TRBJ1-5; D may be TRBD1 (5 bases). V lost 8 bases, J lost 0 bases, and 11 bases lay in between. The CDR3 totals 14 residues. CDR1 and CDR2 from the germline V gene are WSHSY and SAAADI.

This clonotype was found many times. The chain couples TRBV5-6 to TRBJ1-5, with TRBD1 matching over 10 bases. From germline, CDR1 is SGHDT and CDR2 YYEEEE. The V gene end was trimmed by 3 bases and the J gene end by 1 base; junction bases not matched to a gene: 13. The CDR3 has 19 amino acids. CDR3 amino acids: CASSWSTGTGERSNQPQHF. For the CDR3, the DNA is TGTGCCAGCAGCTGGTCGACCGGGACAGGGGAGAGAAGCAATCAGCCCCAGCATTTT.

This clonotype was counted at least ten times. The chain is built from TRBV15 and TRBJ2-3, with 7 nucleotides matching TRBD1. This CDR3 has 16 residues. The germline CDR1 and CDR2 sequences are LNHNV and YYDKDF (reference sequence). J was trimmed by 4 bases and V by 1 base; bases with no gene match: 8. CDR3 loop: CATSRARYRGADTQYF. CDR3 coding DNA: TGTGCCACCAGCAGAGCTCGGTACAGGGGAGCAGATACGCAGTATTTT.

In this sample, this clonotype turned up many times. The chain couples TRBV7-9 to TRBJ2-1; the D is unclear. Between the trimmed V and J ends, which lost 4 bases and 2 bases, there was a span of 12 bases. CDR1 and CDR2 (germline): SEHNR, FQNEAQ (reference sequence). The CDR3 consists of 15 residues. The CDR3 region is CASSSGSSAYNEQFF. The CDR3 DNA sequence: TGTGCCAGCAGCTCCGGGTCGTCGGCCTACAATGAGCAGTTCTTC.

This clonotype was picked up many times. V and J are TRBV5-1 and TRBJ2-7, with D tentatively TRBD1 (6 bases). Trimming pared 0 bases from V and 3 bases from J, leaving 13 bases between. CDR3 length: 15 residues. The germline V gene has CDR1 SGHRS and CDR2 YFSETQ. Here the CDR3 reads CASSLASGVYYEQYF. The CDR3 DNA is TGCGCCAGCAGCTTGGCATCAGGGGTCTACTACGAGCAGTACTTC.

A few counts support this clonotype. Here the CDR3 DNA reads TGTGCCAGCAGTTTTGAGGGGGACGCTCAGCCCCAGCATTTT. This encodes CASSFEGDAQPQHF. The chain has TRBV28 and TRBJ1-5; possibly TRBD1 for D (6 bases). This CDR3 is 14 amino acids long. Germline V gives CDR1 MDHEN, CDR2 SYDVKM. The V and J ends lost 3 bases and 6 bases respectively, with 12 bases between them.

This clonotype was found a few times. This sequence joins TRBV27 and TRBJ1-6; 8 bases match TRBD1. J gave up 7 bases and V 0 bases, and 11 bases lay outside the gene matches. This CDR3 is 18 amino acids long. Per germline, CDR1 MNHEY and CDR2 SMNVEV (reference sequence). CDR3 nucleotides: TGTGCCAGCAGTTTATCGATCCAAGGACAGGGCCCCAATTCACCCCTCCACTTT. It encodes CASSLSIQGQGPNSPLHF.

This chain connects TRBV28 to TRBJ2-1; possible D gene TRBD1, 5 bases. Germline V CDR1 and CDR2: MDHEN, SYDVKM. CDR3 size: 16 residues. Trimming stripped 6 bases from V and 4 bases from J, with 19 bases between. The CDR3 nucleotides read TGTGCCAGCAGCCGGTTGGTTGGGCAGGGTTACAATGAGCAGTTCTTC. Translating gives CASSRLVGQGYNEQFF.

This clonotype showed up many times. The rearrangement uses TRBV19 and TRBJ1-2; perhaps TRBD1 as D (5 bases). The germline V gene has CDR1 LNHDA and CDR2 SQIVND (reference sequence). The V and J ends lost 5 bases and 8 bases respectively, with 24 bases between them. This CDR3 has 16 amino acids. In nucleotides, the CDR3 is TGTGCCAGTAGTCCCTCGCCCGGGGTTTTGGGGGAAGGCTACACCTTC. As protein: CASSPSPGVLGEGYTF.

This clonotype came up many times. The rearrangement joins TRBV30 to TRBJ1-1; D unclear. The ends were cut back, 6 bases at V and 1 base at J, with 12 bases in the middle. Germline lookup yields CDR1 GTSNPN and CDR2 SVGIG (reference sequence). The CDR3 extends over 13 amino acids. The CDR3 DNA follows: TGTGCCTGCGCAGGACGGTCGAACACTGAAGCTTTCTTT. It yields the protein CACAGRSNTEAFF.

This clonotype appeared a few times. The CDR3 DNA reads as TGTGCCACCAGTGACCGGATCAGGACTAGCCAAGAGACCCAGTACTTC. Translation: CATSDRIRTSQETQYF. The chain is built from TRBV24-1 and TRBJ2-5, with 7 nucleotides matching TRBD2. The CDR3 runs 16 residues. CDR1 is KGHDR, CDR2 SFDVKD, per germline. With 4 bases clipped from V and 1 base from J, the junction kept 8 bases outside the gene matches.

This clonotype was detected ten times or more. The genes are TRBV3-1 and TRBJ2-7; TRBD1 matches at 7 bases. The CDR3 totals 14 residues. With 3 bases clipped from V and 2 bases from J, the junction kept 4 bases outside the gene matches. Germline V CDR1 and CDR2: LGHDT, YNNKEL (reference sequence). CDR3: CASSHSQGPYEQYV. The CDR3 bases are TGTGCCAGCAGCCACTCACAGGGGCCCTACGAGCAGTACGTC.

This clonotype was counted only a few times. As DNA, the CDR3 is TGTGCCAGCAGCTCACCAGGGATATACACCGGGGAGCTGTTTTTT. Translating gives CASSSPGIYTGELFF. This chain uses TRBV7-6 with TRBJ2-2; a weak D match, TRBD1 (5 bases). Deletions cut 4 bases from V and 3 bases from J, with 12 bases between. The CDR3 has 15 amino acids. The germline V gene encodes CDR1 SGHVS and CDR2 FNYEAQ.

This clonotype has at least ten counts. The chain links TRBV21-1 to TRBJ1-6; the table's D gene call, TRBD1, was not cross checked with the DNA. TRBV21-1 is listed as a pseudogene. CDR3 size: 18 residues. CDR3 sequence reads: CASSKLLPGRRKIHPLHF. DNA for the CDR3: TGTGCCAGCAGCAAATTGTTACCCGGCCGTCGAAAAATTCACCCCCTCCACTTT.

There are a few counts of this clonotype. This rearrangement joins TRBV28 to TRBJ2-1; TRBD1 is a possible D gene (6 bases). Looked up from germline, CDR1 is MDHEN and CDR2 is SYDVKM. V was trimmed by 3 bases and J by 0 bases, leaving 18 bases between them. The CDR3 loop spans 18 amino acids. The CDR3 DNA reads TGTGCCAGCAGTTTGACACAGGGATTCGGCTTCTCCTACAATGAGCAGTTCTTC. Encoded protein: CASSLTQGFGFSYNEQFF.

This clonotype was recorded at least ten times. J is TRBJ1-4 and V is TRBV4-3, with 7 bases matching TRBD1. The CDR3 contains 15 residues. Germline V gives CDR1 LGHNA, CDR2 YSLEER. V gave up 2 bases and J gave up 5 bases; unmatched junction bases: 5. The CDR3 DNA follows: TGCGCCAGCAGCCAAACGGACAGGCCAAATGAAAAACTGTTTTTT. Translated, it gives CASSQTDRPNEKLFF.

This clonotype has at least ten counts. The chain combines TRBV11-2 with TRBJ2-7; no clear D. Germline V gene lookup returns CDR1 SGHAT and CDR2 FQNNGV. V shed 2 bases and J shed 2 bases, with 16 bases lying between them. The CDR3 has 16 amino acids. For the CDR3, the DNA is TGTGCCAGCAGCTTATCTTTACGCTCTCGACCCTACGAGCAGTACGTC. Its translation is CASSLSLRSRPYEQYV.

The chain links TRBV19 to TRBJ2-7; weak D call: TRBD2 (5 bases). The length of the CDR3 is 14 residues. From germline, CDR1 is LNHDA and CDR2 SQIVND (reference sequence). Trimming took 6 bases from V and 6 from J, leaving 18 bases between them. This chain's CDR3 is CASSVASSGPEQYF. The CDR3 DNA is TGTGCCAGTAGCGTGGCATCGAGCGGACCCGAGCAGTACTTC.

This clonotype was observed many times. This rearrangement joins TRBV6-6 to TRBJ2-3; D is unclear. The germline gives CDR1 MNHNY, CDR2 SVGAGI (reference sequence). V gave up 5 bases and J gave up 2 bases, with 5 bases separating them. This CDR3 has 12 residues. The CDR3 sequence: CASSPNTDTQYF. In nucleotides, the CDR3 is TGTGCCAGCAGTCCGAACACAGATACGCAGTATTTT.

This clonotype was seen many times. The chain recombines TRBV6-5 with TRBJ1-1; TRBD1 agrees at 8 bases. CDR1 and CDR2 (germline): MNHEY, SVGAGI. The CDR3 runs to 14 residues. V lost 2 bases to trimming and J lost 11 bases; unmatched junction nucleotides: 10. As DNA, the CDR3 is TGTGCCAGCAGTTACGCACCTCAGGGGGCTCGCGCTTTCTTT. Amino acid sequence: CASSYAPQGARAFF.

This clonotype was counted many times. The V and J genes are TRBV12-3 or TRBV12-4 and TRBJ1-3; 9 nucleotides agree with TRBD1. The V segment lost 6 bases and the J segment 7 bases; nucleotides outside the gene matches: 7. The CDR3 runs 14 residues. CDR3 protein: CASSPGQGSNTIYF. The CDR3, as DNA: TGTGCCAGCAGCCCGGGACAGGGATCTAACACCATATATTTT.